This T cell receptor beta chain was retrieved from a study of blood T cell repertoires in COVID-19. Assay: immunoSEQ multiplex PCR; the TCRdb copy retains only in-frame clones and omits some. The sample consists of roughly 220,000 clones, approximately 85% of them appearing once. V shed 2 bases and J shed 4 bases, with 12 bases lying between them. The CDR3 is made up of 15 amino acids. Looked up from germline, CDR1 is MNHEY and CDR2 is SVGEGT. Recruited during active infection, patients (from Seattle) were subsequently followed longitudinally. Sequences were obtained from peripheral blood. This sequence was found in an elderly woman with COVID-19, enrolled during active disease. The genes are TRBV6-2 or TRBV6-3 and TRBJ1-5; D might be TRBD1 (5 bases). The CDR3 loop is CASSYGQGLNQPQHF. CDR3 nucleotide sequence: TGTGCCAGCAGTTACGGGCAGGGCCTAAATCAGCCCCAGCATTTT.